The rows below give T cell receptor beta chains drawn from one sample of a study of T-cell reconstitution after alpha-beta-depleted transplantation in children. TCRdb itself ran the PCR reads through MiXCR, one entry per CDR3 protein. Here the sample spans 260,000 or so distinct CDR3 sequences, about 12% being singletons. The specimen comprised PBMCs from the stem cell graft donor, sampled from the stem cell graft. The receptors come from a human donor who donated a stem cell graft to a child with acute lymphoblastic leukemia. Each CDR3 is given with its conserved first and last residue. The order of the fields is D gene, CDR3 length, V gene, J gene, clone size, CDR3 DNA, CDR3 protein. The D gene is left open where the match is weak. Expanded clones are given a class, and other clones once, few, many or no size at all.

D: NA; length: 17; V: TRBV12-5; J: TRBJ1-1; size: NA; DNA: TGTGCTAGTGGTTTGTTCAAACCCGGGACGGCGAACACTGAAGCTTTCTTT; CDR3: CASGLFKPGTANTEAFF
D: NA; length: 12; V: TRBV7-2; J: TRBJ2-5; size: many; DNA: TGTGCCAGCAGCCCGAATCAAGAGACCCAGTACTTC; CDR3: CASSPNQETQYF
D: NA; length: 16; V: TRBV6-1; J: TRBJ2-2; size: many; DNA: TGTGCCAGCAGGGAAAACAGGGCGTCGAACACCGGGGAGCTGTTTTTT; CDR3: CASRENRASNTGELFF
D: TRBD1; length: 15; V: TRBV27; J: TRBJ2-7; size: many; DNA: TGTGCCAGCAGTTCATTACAGGGGAAAGCCTACGAGCAGTACTTC; CDR3: CASSSLQGKAYEQYF
D: NA; length: 16; V: TRBV20-1; J: TRBJ1-6; size: many; DNA: TGCAGTGCTGTAGACCTAGCTGGGTCCTATAATTCACCCCTCCACTTT; CDR3: CSAVDLAGSYNSPLHF
D: NA; length: 15; V: TRBV7-2; J: TRBJ1-4; size: NA; DNA: TGTGCCAGCAGCGACCGGCCGGGGTCGGTTGAAAAACTGTTTTTT; CDR3: CASSDRPGSVEKLFF
D: TRBD1; length: 13; V: TRBV20-1; J: TRBJ1-2; size: few; DNA: TGCAGTGCTAGAGGGGACAGGAGTTATGGCTACACCTTC; CDR3: CSARGDRSYGYTF
D: NA; length: 19; V: TRBV19; J: TRBJ2-3; size: once; DNA: TGTGCCAGTAGTATCAGGCTTTCGGGGGTTCTACGCGGCACAGATACGCAGTATTTT; CDR3: CASSIRLSGVLRGTDTQYF
D: NA; length: 15; V: TRBV7-2; J: TRBJ1-4; size: many; DNA: TGTGCCAGCAGCCGAGGGGGTCAGGCTAATGAAAAACTGTTTTTT; CDR3: CASSRGGQANEKLFF
D: NA; length: 12; V: TRBV20-1; J: TRBJ1-1; size: many; DNA: TGCAGTTGCTTGTTTGGGAACACTGAAGCTTTCTTT; CDR3: CSCLFGNTEAFF
D: TRBD1; length: 14; V: TRBV27; J: TRBJ2-4; size: many; DNA: TGTGCCAGCAGCCCGGGACAGGGAAAAAACATTCAGTACTTC; CDR3: CASSPGQGKNIQYF
D: TRBD1; length: 15; V: TRBV28; J: TRBJ1-1; size: once; DNA: TGTGCCAGCAGAAAGATGGACAGGGCGAACACTGAAGCTTTCTTT; CDR3: CASRKMDRANTEAFF
D: NA; length: 16; V: TRBV18; J: TRBJ2-7; size: NA; DNA: TGTGCCAGCTCACCCGACATCAGGGTTGCGTCCTACGAGCAGTACTTC; CDR3: CASSPDIRVASYEQYF
D: TRBD1; length: 13; V: TRBV10-3; J: TRBJ2-1; size: many; DNA: TGTGCCATCAGTGTAGACAGGGACAATGAGCAGTTCTTC; CDR3: CAISVDRDNEQFF
D: NA; length: 11; V: TRBV7-9; J: TRBJ1-1; size: many; DNA: TGTGCCAGCAGCCCACAGGGTTGGGCTTTCTTT; CDR3: CASSPQGWAFF
D: NA; length: 15; V: TRBV20-1; J: TRBJ1-6; size: many; DNA: TGCAGTGCTAGAGAATACCTCTCCTATAATTCACCCCTCCACTTT; CDR3: CSAREYLSYNSPLHF
D: NA; length: 13; V: TRBV29-1; J: TRBJ2-7; size: few; DNA: TGCAGCGTTGACGAGGGTAACGCCTACGAGCAGTACTTC; CDR3: CSVDEGNAYEQYF
D: NA; length: 14; V: TRBV7-9; J: TRBJ1-2; size: many; DNA: TGTGCCAGCAGCTTCGAGGGACGGAGCTATGGCTACACCTTC; CDR3: CASSFEGRSYGYTF
D: NA; length: 14; V: TRBV6-2/TRBV6-3; J: TRBJ2-7; size: many; DNA: TGTGCCAGCAGTTACGAGGACGGCTCCTACGAGCAGTACTTC; CDR3: CASSYEDGSYEQYF
D: TRBD1; length: 15; V: TRBV12-3/TRBV12-4; J: TRBJ1-3; size: many; DNA: TGTGCCAGCGGGACAGGGGGCGTTCAGAGGAACACCATATATTTT; CDR3: CASGTGGVQRNTIYF
D: NA; length: 12; V: TRBV20-1; J: TRBJ1-1; size: many; DNA: TGCAGTGCTAGTTGGCCTCAAAGGGAAGCTTTCTTT; CDR3: CSASWPQREAFF
D: TRBD1; length: 15; V: TRBV10-3; J: TRBJ2-2; size: many; DNA: TGTGCCATCAGTCCAACAGGGGGGAGCACCGGGGAGCTGTTTTTT; CDR3: CAISPTGGSTGELFF